This TCR beta chain was captured in a study of blood T cell repertoires in COVID-19. For the study at large: Both acute and convalescent COVID-19 samples were obtained from the United States, Italy and Spain.

Clones were read by immunoSEQ multiplex PCR, and TCRdb kept only the in-frame ones, dropping some. The repertoire has 380,000 or so clones, roughly 90% of them found once; the top ten carry roughly 1.2%. The germline V and J ends were trimmed by 5 bases and 4 bases, with 5 bases remaining between them. CDR1 GTSNPN and CDR2 SVGIG come from the germline V gene (reference sequence). CDR3 length equals 11 residues. Specimen: peripheral blood. The receptor's source is a man aged 40-55 years with acute or convalescent COVID-19. This chain joins TRBV30 and TRBJ2-2, with a possible D match to TRBD1 (5 bases). The CDR3 sequence is CAWDSTGELFF. The CDR3 DNA is TGTGCCTGGGACAGCACCGGGGAGCTGTTTTTT.